This TCR beta chain comes out of a study of CD8+ T cells in alopecia areata. Extraction of RNA preceded its reverse transcription into cDNA, which served as the sequencing template. The table came from immunoSEQ multiplex PCR; TCRdb's copy has only in-frame clones and leaves some out. The sample shows 7,500 to 8,000 clones, around two thirds of them seen only once. The CDR3 is 14 amino acids. V was cut by 2 bases and J by 4 bases, with 9 bases left in between. The germline gives CDR1 SGHRS, CDR2 YFSETQ. From alopecia areata patients, lesional scalp punch biopsies and peripheral blood were collected. Turning to this clone: Its antigen is not identified.

Notes on the study in general: Between patients, shared TCR sequences were less clear than in mice. This was possibly due in part to HLA diversity in the patient population.

The chain is built from TRBV5-1 and TRBJ2-2, with D perhaps TRBD1 (5 bases). Specimen: skin, collected at week 0. This TCR came from a human donor with alopecia areata. The CDR3 spells CASSLRQSTGELFF. As DNA, the CDR3 is TGCGCCAGCAGCTTACGACAGAGCACCGGGGAGCTGTTTTTT.